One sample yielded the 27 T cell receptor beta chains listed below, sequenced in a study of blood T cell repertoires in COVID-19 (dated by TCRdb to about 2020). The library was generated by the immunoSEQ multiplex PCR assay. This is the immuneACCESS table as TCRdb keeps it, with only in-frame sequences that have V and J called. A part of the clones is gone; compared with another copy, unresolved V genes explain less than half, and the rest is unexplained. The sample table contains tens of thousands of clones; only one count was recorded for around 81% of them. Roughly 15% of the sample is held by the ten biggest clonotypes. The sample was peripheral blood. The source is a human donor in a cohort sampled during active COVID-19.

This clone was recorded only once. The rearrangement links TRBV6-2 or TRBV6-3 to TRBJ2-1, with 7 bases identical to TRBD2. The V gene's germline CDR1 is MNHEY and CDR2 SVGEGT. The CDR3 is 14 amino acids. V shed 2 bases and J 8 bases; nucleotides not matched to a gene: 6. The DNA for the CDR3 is TGTGCCAGCAGTTACGGGTGGGGGAGGGATGAGCAGTTCTTC. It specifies CASSYGWGRDEQFF.

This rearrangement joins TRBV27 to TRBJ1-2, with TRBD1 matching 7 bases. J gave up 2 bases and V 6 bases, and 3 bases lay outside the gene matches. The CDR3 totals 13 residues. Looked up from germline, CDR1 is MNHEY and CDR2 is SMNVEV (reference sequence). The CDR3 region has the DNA TGTGCCAGCAGCCCGGGACAGAACTATGGCTACACCTTC. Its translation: CASSPGQNYGYTF.

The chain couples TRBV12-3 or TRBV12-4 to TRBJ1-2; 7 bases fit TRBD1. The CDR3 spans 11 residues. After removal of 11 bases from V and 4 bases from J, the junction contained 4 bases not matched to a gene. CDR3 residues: CAVRGTYGYTF. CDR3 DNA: TGTGCCGTCAGGGGGACCTATGGCTACACCTTC.

The CDR3 region is CATSDRGTSSEGTNEKLFF. The CDR3 DNA sequence: TGTGCCACCAGTGATCGTGGGACCTCCTCGGAGGGAACTAATGAAAAACTGTTTTTT. The V and J genes are TRBV24-1 and TRBJ1-4; D may be TRBD1 (5 bases). V lost 3 bases to trimming and J lost 1 base, with 20 bases between them. This CDR3 has 19 amino acids. Germline loops: CDR1 KGHDR, CDR2 SFDVKD.

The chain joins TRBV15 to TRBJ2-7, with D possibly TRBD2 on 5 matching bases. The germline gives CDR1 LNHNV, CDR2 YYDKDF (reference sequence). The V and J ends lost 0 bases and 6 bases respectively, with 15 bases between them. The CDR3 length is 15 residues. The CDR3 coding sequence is TGTGCCACCAGCAGAGAAGAGGGAGTCCTTGGCGAGCAGTACGTC. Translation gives CATSREEGVLGEQYV.

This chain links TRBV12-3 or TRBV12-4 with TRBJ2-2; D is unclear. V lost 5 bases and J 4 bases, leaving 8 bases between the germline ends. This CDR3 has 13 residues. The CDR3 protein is CASSGVGTGELFF. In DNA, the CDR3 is TGTGCCAGCAGTGGAGTGGGCACCGGGGAGCTGTTTTTT.

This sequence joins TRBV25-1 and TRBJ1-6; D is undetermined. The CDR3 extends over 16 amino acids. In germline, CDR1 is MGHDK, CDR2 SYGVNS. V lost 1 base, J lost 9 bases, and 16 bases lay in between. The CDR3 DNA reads TGTGCCAGCAGTGAATTCGGGGAAAGGGCCTTTTCACCCCTCCACTTT. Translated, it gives CASSEFGERAFSPLHF.

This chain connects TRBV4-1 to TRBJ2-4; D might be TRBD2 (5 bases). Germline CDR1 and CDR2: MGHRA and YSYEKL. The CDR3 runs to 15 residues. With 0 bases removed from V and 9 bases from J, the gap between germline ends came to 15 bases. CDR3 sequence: CASSQEPSTLSIQYF. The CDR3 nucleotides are TGCGCCAGCAGCCAAGAGCCTAGCACCTTAAGCATTCAGTACTTC.

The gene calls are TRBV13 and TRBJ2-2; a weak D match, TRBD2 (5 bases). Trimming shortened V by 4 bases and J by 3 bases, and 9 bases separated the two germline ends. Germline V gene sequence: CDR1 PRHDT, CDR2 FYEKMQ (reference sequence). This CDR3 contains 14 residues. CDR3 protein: CASSSRGDTGELFF. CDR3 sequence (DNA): TGTGCCAGCAGCTCACGGGGAGACACCGGGGAGCTGTTTTTT.

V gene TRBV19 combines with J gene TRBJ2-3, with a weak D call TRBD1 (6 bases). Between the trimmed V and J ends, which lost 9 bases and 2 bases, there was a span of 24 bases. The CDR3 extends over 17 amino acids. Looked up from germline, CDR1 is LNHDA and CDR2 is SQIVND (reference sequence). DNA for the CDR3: TGTGCCAGCACCCCCCGGCTGGGGGCCGAGAACACAGATACGCAGTATTTT. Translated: CASTPRLGAENTDTQYF.

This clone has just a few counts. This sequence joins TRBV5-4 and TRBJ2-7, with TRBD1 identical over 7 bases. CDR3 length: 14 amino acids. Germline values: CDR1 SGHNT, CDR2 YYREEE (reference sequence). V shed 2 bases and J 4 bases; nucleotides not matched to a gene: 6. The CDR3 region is CASSFLTGPYEQYF. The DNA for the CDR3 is TGTGCCAGCAGCTTCTTGACAGGGCCATACGAGCAGTACTTC.

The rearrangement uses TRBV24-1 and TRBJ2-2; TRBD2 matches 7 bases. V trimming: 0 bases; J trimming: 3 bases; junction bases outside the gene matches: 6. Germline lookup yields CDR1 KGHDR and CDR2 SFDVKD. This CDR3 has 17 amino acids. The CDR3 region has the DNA TGTGCCACCAGTGATTTGAGCGCGGGAGAGGACACCGGGGAGCTGTTTTTT. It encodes CATSDLSAGEDTGELFF.

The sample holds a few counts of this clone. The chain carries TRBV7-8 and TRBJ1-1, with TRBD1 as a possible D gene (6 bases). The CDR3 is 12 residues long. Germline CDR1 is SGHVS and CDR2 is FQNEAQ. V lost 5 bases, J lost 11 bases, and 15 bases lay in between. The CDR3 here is CASSPGQNWAFF. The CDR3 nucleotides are TGTGCCAGCAGCCCCGGACAGAATTGGGCTTTCTTT.

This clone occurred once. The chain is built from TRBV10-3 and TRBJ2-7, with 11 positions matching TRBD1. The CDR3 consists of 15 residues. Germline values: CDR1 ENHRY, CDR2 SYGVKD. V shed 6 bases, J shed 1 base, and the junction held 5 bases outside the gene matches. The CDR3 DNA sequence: TGTGCCATCAGCGGAGGGACAGGGGGGTCCTACGAGCAGTACGTC. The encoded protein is CAISGGTGGSYEQYV.

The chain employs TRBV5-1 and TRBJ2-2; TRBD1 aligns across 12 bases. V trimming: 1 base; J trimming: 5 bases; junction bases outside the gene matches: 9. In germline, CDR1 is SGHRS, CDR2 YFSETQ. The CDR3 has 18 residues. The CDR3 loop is CASSLTAGTGGGTGELFF. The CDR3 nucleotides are TGCGCCAGCAGCTTGACCGCCGGGACAGGGGGCGGTACCGGGGAGCTGTTTTTT.

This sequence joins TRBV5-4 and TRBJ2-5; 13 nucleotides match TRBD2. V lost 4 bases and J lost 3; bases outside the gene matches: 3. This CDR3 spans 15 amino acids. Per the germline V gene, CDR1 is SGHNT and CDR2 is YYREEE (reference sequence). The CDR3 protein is CASSPGLAGEETQYF. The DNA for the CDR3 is TGTGCCAGCAGCCCCGGACTAGCGGGGGAAGAGACCCAGTACTTC.

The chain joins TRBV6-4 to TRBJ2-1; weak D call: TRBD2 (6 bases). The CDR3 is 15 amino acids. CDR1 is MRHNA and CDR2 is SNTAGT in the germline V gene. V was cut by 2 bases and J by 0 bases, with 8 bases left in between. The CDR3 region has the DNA TGTGCCAGCAGTGACACGGGAGTCTCCTACAATGAGCAGTTCTTC. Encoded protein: CASSDTGVSYNEQFF.

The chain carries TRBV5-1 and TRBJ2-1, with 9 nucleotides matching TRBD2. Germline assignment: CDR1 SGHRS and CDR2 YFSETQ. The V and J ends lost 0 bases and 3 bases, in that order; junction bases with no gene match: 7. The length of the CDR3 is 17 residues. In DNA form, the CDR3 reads TGCGCCAGCAGCTTGGAACCTAGCGGGATCTACTACAATGAGCAGTTCTTC. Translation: CASSLEPSGIYYNEQFF.

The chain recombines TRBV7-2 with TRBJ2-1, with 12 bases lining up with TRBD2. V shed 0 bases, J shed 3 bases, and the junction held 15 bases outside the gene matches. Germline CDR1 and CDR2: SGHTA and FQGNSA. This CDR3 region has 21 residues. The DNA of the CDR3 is TGTGCCAGCAGCTTAGCAAGGCTAGCGGGAGGGTCGTTCGGGAGCTACAATGAGCAGTTCTTC. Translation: CASSLARLAGGSFGSYNEQFF.

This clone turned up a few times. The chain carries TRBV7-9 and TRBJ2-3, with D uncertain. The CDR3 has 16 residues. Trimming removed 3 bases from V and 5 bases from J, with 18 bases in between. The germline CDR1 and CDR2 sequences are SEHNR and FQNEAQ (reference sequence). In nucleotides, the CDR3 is TGTGCCAGCAGCTTGTTCGCTCAGGCCGCCGGAGATACGCAGTATTTT. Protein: CASSLFAQAAGDTQYF. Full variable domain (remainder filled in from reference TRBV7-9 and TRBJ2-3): DTGVSQNPRHKITKRGQNVTFRCDPISEHNRLYWYRQTLGQGPEFLTYFQNEAQLEKSRLLSDRFSAERPKGSFSTLEIQRTEQGDSAMYLCASSLFAQAAGDTQYFGPGTRLTVL.

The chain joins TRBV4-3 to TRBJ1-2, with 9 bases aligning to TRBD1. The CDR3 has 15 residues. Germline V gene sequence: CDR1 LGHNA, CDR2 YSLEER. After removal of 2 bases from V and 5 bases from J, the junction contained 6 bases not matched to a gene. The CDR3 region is CASSQYRGLSYGYTF. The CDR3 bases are TGCGCCAGCAGCCAATACAGGGGGCTGTCATATGGCTACACCTTC.

The CDR3 DNA is TGCAGCGTTGAAACGACAGGATCCATCTCTGGGGCCAACGTCCTGACTTTC. Translated, it gives CSVETTGSISGANVLTF. This chain links TRBV29-1 with TRBJ2-6, with D perhaps matching TRBD1 (6 bases). The CDR3 loop spans 17 amino acids. Looked up from germline, CDR1 is SQVTM and CDR2 is ANQGSEA. Between the trimmed V and J ends, which lost 2 bases and 0 bases, there was a span of 14 bases.

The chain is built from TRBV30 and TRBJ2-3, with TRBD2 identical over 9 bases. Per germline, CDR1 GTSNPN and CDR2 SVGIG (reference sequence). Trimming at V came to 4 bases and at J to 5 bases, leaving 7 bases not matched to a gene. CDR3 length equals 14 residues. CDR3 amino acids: CAWTRGGPRDTQYF. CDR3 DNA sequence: TGTGCCTGGACGCGGGGGGGCCCGAGAGATACGCAGTATTTT.

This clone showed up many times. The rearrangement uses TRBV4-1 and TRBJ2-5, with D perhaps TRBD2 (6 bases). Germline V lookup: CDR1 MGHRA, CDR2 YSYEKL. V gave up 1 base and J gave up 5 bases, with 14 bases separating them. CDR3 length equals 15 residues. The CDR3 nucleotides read TGCGCCAGCAGCCAAGTCTCTGGAGGGCTGGAGACCCAGTACTTC. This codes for CASSQVSGGLETQYF.

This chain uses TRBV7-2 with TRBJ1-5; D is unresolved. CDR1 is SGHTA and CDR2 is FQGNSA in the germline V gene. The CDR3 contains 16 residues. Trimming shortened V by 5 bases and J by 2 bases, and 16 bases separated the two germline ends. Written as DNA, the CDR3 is TGTGCCAGCAGCCCGATCTTGGTCGGTGGCAATCAGCCCCAGCATTTT. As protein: CASSPILVGGNQPQHF.

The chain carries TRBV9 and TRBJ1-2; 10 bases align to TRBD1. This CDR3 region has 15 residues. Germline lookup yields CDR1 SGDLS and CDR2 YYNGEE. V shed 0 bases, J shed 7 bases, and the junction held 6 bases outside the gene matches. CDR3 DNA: TGTGCCAGCAGCGTAGGGACAGGGGGTATAAGTGGCTACACCTTC. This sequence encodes CASSVGTGGISGYTF.

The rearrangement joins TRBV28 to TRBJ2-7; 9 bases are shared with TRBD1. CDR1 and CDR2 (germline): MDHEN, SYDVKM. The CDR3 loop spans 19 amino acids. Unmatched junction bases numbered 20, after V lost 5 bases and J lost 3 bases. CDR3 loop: CASSPTGGDPQLARYEQYF. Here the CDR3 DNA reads TGTGCCAGCAGTCCTACAGGGGGCGACCCCCAATTGGCCCGCTACGAGCAGTACTTC.